The entry below describes one T cell receptor (beta chain). This clonotype was counted many times. It lacks a known antigen. One base away there is no much larger clone; base qualities are not given. The CDR3 measures 16 amino acids from cysteine to phenylalanine. Only CDR3 DNA is held: 48 bases, read in frame from base 1. According to the germline V gene, CDR1 reads SNHLY and CDR2 reads FYNNEI. Cut back by 6 bases and 7 bases, the V and J ends lie 22 bases apart. The data derive from a study of regulatory T cells in long-lasting Graves disease (TCRdb year 2021). About the investigation overall: In the newly diagnosed Graves' disease group, patients had been taking antithyroid drugs for less than 3 months. This study used TCR sequencing and RNA sequencing of peripheral blood to compare persistent Graves' disease patients against newly diagnosed Graves' disease patients. The study was registered as a clinical trial and conducted in China. A total of around 33 samples underwent TCR sequencing, from roughly 13 patients with persistent Graves' disease and roughly 20 patients with newly diagnosed Graves' disease. The full study reports these points: Only peripheral blood was studied, because thyroid tissue, the primary lesion, was inaccessible. Persistent disease showed preferential use of TRBV28, TRBJ1-2 and TRBJ2-5, whereas newly diagnosed disease favored TRBV20-1 and TRBJ2-1. Compared with newly diagnosed patients, patients with persistent Graves' disease had lower TCR Shannon entropy and fewer highly expanded clones, which suggests clonal expansion. The authors acknowledged the small sample size as a limitation that may reduce accuracy. Sequencing and analysis were limited to the TCR beta chain. More public clonotypes were shared among persistent patients (2,741) than among newly diagnosed patients (approximately 930).

Receptor amplification or capture employed multiplex PCR. The sequencing machine was an Illumina HiSeq 4000. CDR3 regions were amplified by Arm-PCR with iRepertoire HTBI primers to construct TCR beta libraries. Gel purification was performed on PCR products prior to sequencing. The paper's data handling went like this. Gene usage analysis of CDR3 amino acid clonotypes used the 62 TRBV and 14 TRBJ segments found across samples. COPE and FqMerger were used to merge the filtered high-quality paired reads into contigs. BLAST was used to align contigs to the IMGT TRBV, TRBD and TRBJ reference genes, and CDR3 was defined following IMGT. Any clonotype with a frequency above 0.1% was counted as a highly expanded clone. Repertoire diversity was measured by Shannon entropy, and V-J evenness by the Gini coefficient. A clonotype was considered public if more than one individual shared it. TCRdb cleaned the public reads at Q25 with fastp, built clones with MiXCR and kept in-frame beta chains. Rows matching on CDR3 protein sequence are summarized as one entry with the most common DNA and genes. Clone size and V and J calls follow TCRdb, not the original study. The sample records about 400,000 distinct CDR3 sequences, roughly 17% of which are singletons. The ten largest make up around 21% of the sample.

The time point label on this specimen signifies: newly diagnosed GD, antithyroid drugs for less than 3 months. RNA was extracted from PBMCs in TRIzol for both TCR sequencing and RNA sequencing. The diagnosis of Graves' disease was made according to American Thyroid Association guidelines. Patients were recruited from an endocrinology department in Xi'an, China. Each patient gave around 9.2 milliliters of peripheral blood, collected in an EDTA anticoagulant tube. Ficoll Paque Plus density gradient separation was used to isolate PBMCs, and no additional T cell sorting was done. RNA quality was checked with an Agilent 2100 Bioanalyzer and agarose gel, and concentration with a NanoDrop 2000. This same sample was also taken into another study, of T cells in Graves' hyperthyroidism and ophthalmopathy. As the second study states: Stable Graves' hyperthyroidism was defined as the absence of progression to ophthalmopathy over 18 months of follow-up. Hyperthyroidism patients were aged 18 to 65 years and newly diagnosed, with disease duration of less than 2 months. Exclusion was applied to patients with uncontrolled infections, other autoimmune diseases, pregnancy or lactation. Diagnoses were based on clinical symptoms, serum thyroxine and TRAb, thyroid ultrasound and orbital computed tomography. The first round of RT-PCR for the TCR CDR3 was performed with the HTBI primer set and the Qiagen OneStep RT-PCR kit. Most expanded thyroid clonotypes (frequency above 0.001) were also found in blood, which suggests that blood repertoires may mirror thyroid immune responses. Ophthalmopathy was separated from stable hyperthyroidism by a 13 V-J signature model, with around 88% sensitivity and 81% to 82% specificity obtained in cross-validation and 80%/75% obtained in testing. In validation, the model predicted progression to ophthalmopathy with about 71% sensitivity and approximately 74% specificity, a median of approximately 6.7 months before onset. A discovery cohort of around 98 patients, approximately 45 with Graves' ophthalmopathy and approximately 55 with stable Graves' hyperthyroidism, was used to find distinguishing TCR V-J signatures. Prospective prediction of ophthalmopathy was tested in an independent validation cohort of 18 to 20 hyperthyroidism patients and roughly 16 patients who later progressed to ophthalmopathy. The 90 or so discovery patients were randomly split 7:3 into training and test sets. The study also compared thyroid tissue and blood T-cell repertoires from about 6 Graves' hyperthyroidism patients. Following sampling, methimazole starting at 30 mg daily was given to hyperthyroidism patients, and high-dose intravenous methylprednisolone was given to ophthalmopathy patients. Libraries were constructed in a second round of multiplex PCR, after which size selection and purification were performed. Sequencing of the libraries was done on an Illumina HiSeq2000 using paired-end 100 bp reads. SOAPnuke was used to process the raw data, throwing out any read that contained adapters or uncalled bases, had a mean Phred below 15, or lacked an exact constant-primer or identifier match. COPE v1.2.5 was used to merge the high-quality paired reads, and each unique nucleotide sequence was defined as a clonotype. MiTCR v1.1 was used to align clonotypes to the IMGT TRBV, TRBD and TRBJ reference segments. The analysis included only V-J combinations with a frequency above 0.0001, which together covered around 99% of the repertoires. A TCS score was defined as the ratio of F50 (clonal expansion) to E x V (chaos), with BLOSUM62-based TCRdist applied between CDR3 peptides within each V-J. Welch's t-statistics and random forest reduced 500 to 550 V-J features to 13, which were used in a naive Bayes classifier (R e1071). No statistical method was used to set the sample size in advance, and investigators knew the group allocation. According to the paper, TCR Vbeta CDR3 sequencing was carried out on over 130 peripheral blood samples, which came from fewer than 50 ophthalmopathy, around 75 hyperthyroidism and about 17 progressor patients.

This chain joins TRBV2 to TRBJ2-1, with the D call perhaps TRBD1 or TRBD2, as 5 bases match in each case. Source: peripheral blood mononuclear cells (PBMCs), taken at new diagnosis, from a patient treated with antithyroid drugs. This TCR was sampled from a woman younger than 30 with Graves disease. Donor details come from another sample of the same person, matched by shared clones. For the CDR3, the sequence is CASRVYGGLASNEQFF. In nucleotides, the sequence is TGTGCCAGCAGGGTCTATGGGGGATTGGCTTCGAATGAGCAGTTCTTC.